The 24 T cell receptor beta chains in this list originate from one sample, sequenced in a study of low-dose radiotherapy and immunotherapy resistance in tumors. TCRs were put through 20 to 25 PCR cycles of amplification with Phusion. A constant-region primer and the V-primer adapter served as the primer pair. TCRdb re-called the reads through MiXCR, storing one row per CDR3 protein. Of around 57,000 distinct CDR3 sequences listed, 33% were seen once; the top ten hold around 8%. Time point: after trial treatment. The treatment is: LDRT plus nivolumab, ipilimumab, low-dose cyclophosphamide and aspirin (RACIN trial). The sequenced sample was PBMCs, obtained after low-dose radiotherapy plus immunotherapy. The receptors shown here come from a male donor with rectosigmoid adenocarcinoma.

As DNA, the CDR3 is TGCGCCAGCAGCTTGGCGGATGGGGCGGATACGCAGTATTTT. The encoded protein is CASSLADGADTQYF. This chain connects TRBV5-1 to TRBJ2-3, with D possibly being TRBD1 (5 bases). There are 14 residues in the CDR3. V dropped 0 bases and J dropped 6 bases, with 11 bases sitting between them. Germline CDR1 SGHRS, CDR2 YFSETQ.

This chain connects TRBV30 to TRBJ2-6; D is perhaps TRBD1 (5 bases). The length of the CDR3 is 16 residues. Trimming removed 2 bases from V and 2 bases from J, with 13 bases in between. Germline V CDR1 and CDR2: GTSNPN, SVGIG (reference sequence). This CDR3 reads CAWSRLGVPGANVLTF. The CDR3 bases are TGTGCCTGGAGTCGGTTAGGGGTACCTGGGGCCAACGTCCTGACTTTC.

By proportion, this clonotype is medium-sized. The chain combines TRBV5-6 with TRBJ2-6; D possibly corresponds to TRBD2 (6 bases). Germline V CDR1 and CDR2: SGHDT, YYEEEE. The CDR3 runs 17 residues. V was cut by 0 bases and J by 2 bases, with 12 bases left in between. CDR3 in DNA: TGTGCCAGCAGCTTGGCCCCCGCGGGGCCTGGGGCCAACGTCCTGACTTTC. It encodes CASSLAPAGPGANVLTF. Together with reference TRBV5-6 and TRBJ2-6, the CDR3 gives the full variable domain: DAGVTQSPTHLIKTRGQQVTLRCSPKSGHDTVSWYQQALGQGPQFIFQYYEEEERQRGNFPDRFSGHQFPNYSSELNVNALLLGDSALYLCASSLAPAGPGANVLTFGAGSRLTVL.

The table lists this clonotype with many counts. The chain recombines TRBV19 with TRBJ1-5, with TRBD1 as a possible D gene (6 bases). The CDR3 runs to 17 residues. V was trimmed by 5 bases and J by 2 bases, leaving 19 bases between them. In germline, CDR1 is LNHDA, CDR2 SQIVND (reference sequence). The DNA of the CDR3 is TGTGCCAGTAGTCCGATCCGGGGACATCAGGGCAATCAGCCCCAGCATTTT. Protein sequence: CASSPIRGHQGNQPQHF.

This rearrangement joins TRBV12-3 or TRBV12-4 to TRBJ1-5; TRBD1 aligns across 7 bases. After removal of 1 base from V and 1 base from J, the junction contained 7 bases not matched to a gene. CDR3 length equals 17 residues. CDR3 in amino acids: CASSLGATGVSNQPQHF. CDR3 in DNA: TGTGCCAGCAGTTTAGGAGCTACAGGGGTGAGCAATCAGCCCCAGCATTTT.

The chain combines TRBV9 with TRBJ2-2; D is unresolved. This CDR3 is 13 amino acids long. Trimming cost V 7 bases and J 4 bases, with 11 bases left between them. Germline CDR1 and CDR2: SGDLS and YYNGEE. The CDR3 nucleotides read TGTGCCAGCTCCCCTTCCGCCACCGGGGAGCTGTTTTTT. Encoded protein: CASSPSATGELFF.

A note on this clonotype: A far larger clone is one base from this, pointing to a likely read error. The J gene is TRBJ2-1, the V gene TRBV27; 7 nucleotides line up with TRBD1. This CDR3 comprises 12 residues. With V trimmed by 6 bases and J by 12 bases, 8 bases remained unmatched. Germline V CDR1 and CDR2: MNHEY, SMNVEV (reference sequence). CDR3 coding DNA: TGTGCCAGCAGCCGGGACAGTTTTGGGCAGTTCTTC. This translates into CASSRDSFGQFF.

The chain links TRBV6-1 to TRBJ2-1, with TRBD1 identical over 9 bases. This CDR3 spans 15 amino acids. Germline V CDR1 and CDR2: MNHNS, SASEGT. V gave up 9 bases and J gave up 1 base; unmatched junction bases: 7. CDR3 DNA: TGTGCCAGTAAGACAGGGGGGTTTTCCTACAATGAGCAGTTCTTC. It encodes CASKTGGFSYNEQFF.

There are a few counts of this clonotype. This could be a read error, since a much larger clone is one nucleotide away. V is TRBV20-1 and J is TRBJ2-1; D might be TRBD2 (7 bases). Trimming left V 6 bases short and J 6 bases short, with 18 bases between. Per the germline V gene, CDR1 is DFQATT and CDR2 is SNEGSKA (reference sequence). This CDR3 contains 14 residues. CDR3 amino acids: CSAVLGGRINEQFF. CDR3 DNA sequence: TGCAGTGCGGTCCTCGGGGGGCGAATCAATGAGCAGTTCTTC.

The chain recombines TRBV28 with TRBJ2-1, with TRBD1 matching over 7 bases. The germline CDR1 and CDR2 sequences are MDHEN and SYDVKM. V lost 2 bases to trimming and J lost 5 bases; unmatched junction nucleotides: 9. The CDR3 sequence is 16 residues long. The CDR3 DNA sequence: TGTGCCAGCAGTTTACCCACTTGGGACAGACACAATGAGCAGTTCTTC. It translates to CASSLPTWDRHNEQFF. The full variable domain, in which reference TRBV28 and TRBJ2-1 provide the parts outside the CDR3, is DVKVTQSSRYLVKRTGEKVFLECVQDMDHENMFWYRQDPGLGLRLIYFSYDVKMKEKGDIPEGYSVSREKKERFSLILESASTNQTSMYLCASSLPTWDRHNEQFFGPGTRLTVL.

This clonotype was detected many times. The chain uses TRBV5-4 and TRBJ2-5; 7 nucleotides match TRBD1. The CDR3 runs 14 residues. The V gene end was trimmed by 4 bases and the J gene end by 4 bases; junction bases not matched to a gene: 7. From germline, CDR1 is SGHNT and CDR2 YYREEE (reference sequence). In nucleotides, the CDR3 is TGTGCCAGCAGCCTCCGGGACAGAGGAGAGACCCAGTACTTC. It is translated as CASSLRDRGETQYF. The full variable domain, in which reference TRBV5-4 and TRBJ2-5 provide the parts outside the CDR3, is ETGVTQSPTHLIKTRGQQVTLRCSSQSGHNTVSWYQQALGQGPQFIFQYYREEENGRGNFPPRFSGLQFPNYSSELNVNALELDDSALYLCASSLRDRGETQYFGPGTRLLVL.

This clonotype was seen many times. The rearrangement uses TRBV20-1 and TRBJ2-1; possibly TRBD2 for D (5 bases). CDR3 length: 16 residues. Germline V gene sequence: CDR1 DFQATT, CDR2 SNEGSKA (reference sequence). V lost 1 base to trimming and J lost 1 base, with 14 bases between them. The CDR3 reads CSARVRLAGSYNEQFF. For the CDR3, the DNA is TGCAGTGCTAGAGTTCGGCTAGCAGGTTCCTACAATGAGCAGTTCTTC.

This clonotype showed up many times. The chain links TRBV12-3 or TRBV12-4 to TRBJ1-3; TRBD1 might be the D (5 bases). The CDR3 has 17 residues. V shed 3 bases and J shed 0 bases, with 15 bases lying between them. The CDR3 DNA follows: TGTGCCAGCAGTTTCACCCCGGGACGGGACTCTGGAAACACCATATATTTT. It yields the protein CASSFTPGRDSGNTIYF.

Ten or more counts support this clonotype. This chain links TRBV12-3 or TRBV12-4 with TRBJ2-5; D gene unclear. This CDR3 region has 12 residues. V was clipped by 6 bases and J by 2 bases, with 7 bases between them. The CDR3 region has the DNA TGTGCCAGCAGCCGAACACAAGAGACCCAGTACTTC. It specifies CASSRTQETQYF.

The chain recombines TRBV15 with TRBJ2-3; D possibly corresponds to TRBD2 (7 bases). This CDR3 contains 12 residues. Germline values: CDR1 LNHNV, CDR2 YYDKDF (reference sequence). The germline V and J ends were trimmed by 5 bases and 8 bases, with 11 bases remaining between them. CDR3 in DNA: TGTGCCACCAGCCCTAGGGGGGGTACGCAGTATTTT. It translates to CATSPRGGTQYF.

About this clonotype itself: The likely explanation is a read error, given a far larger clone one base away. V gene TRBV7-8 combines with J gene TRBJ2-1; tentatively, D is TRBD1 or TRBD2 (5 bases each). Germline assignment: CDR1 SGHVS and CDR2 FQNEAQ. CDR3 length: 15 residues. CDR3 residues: CVSSFLGVSYNEQFF. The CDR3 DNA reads TGTGTCAGCAGCTTCTTGGGGGTATCCTACAATGAGCAGTTCTTC.

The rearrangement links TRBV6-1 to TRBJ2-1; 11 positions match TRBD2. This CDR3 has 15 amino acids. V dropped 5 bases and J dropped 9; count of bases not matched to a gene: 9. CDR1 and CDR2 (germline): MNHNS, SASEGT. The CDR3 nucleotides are TGTGCCAGCAGTAAAGTTAGCGGGAGGGACGGTGAGCAGTTCTTC. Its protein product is CASSKVSGRDGEQFF.

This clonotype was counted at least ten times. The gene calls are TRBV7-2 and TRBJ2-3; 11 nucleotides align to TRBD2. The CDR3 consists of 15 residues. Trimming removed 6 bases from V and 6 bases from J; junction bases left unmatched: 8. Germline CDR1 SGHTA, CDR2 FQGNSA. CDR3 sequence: CASRLTSGGFDTQYF. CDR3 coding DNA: TGTGCCAGCAGGTTAACTAGCGGGGGATTCGATACGCAGTATTTT.

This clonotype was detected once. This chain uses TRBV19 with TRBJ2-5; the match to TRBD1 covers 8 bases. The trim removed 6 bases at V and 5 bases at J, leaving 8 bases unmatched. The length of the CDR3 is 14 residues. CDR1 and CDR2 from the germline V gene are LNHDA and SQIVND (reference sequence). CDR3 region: CASSLGQGIETQYF. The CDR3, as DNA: TGTGCCAGTAGCCTAGGACAGGGAATCGAGACCCAGTACTTC.

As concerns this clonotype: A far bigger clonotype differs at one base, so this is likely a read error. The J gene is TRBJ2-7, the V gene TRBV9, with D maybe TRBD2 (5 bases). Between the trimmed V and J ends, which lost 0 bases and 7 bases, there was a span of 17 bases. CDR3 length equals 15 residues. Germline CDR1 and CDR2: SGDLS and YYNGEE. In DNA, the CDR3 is TGTGCCAGCAGCGTAGGGTCTAGCCCTGATAATGAGCAGTACTTC. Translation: CASSVGSSPDNEQYF. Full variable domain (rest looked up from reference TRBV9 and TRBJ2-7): DSGVTQTPKHLITATGQRVTLRCSPRSGDLSVYWYQQSLDQGLQFLIQYYNGEERAKGNILERFSAQQFPDLHSELNLSSLELGDSALYFCASSVGSSPDNEQYFGPGTRLTVT.

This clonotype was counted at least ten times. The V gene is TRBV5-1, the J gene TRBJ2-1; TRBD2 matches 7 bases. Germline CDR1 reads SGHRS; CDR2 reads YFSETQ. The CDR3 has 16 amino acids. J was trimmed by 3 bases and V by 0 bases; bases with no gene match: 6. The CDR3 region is CASSLVAGALYNEQFF. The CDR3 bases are TGCGCCAGCAGCTTGGTCGCGGGAGCCCTCTACAATGAGCAGTTCTTC.

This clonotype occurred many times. In nucleotides, the CDR3 is TGTGCCAGCAGCCCAGGGACAGGGGGCTCCTGGGGCTACACCTTC. Residues: CASSPGTGGSWGYTF. The chain links TRBV7-2 to TRBJ1-2, with TRBD1 matching 12 bases. After removal of 5 bases from V and 8 bases from J, the junction contained 9 bases not matched to a gene. CDR3 length: 15 amino acids. CDR1 SGHTA and CDR2 FQGNSA come from the germline V gene.

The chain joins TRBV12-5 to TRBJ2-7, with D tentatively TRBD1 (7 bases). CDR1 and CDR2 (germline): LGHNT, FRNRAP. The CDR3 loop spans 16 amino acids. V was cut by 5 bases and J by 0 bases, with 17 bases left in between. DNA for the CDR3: TGTGCTAGTGGTAATCCGGCAGGGGGGAGCTCCTACGAGCAGTACTTC. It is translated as CASGNPAGGSSYEQYF.

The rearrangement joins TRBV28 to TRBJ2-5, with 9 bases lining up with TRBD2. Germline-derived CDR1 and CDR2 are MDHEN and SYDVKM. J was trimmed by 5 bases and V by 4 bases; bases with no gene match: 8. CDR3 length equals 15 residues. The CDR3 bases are TGTGCCAGCAGTTCGGGCGGGGGGGCCAGGGAGACCCAGTACTTC. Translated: CASSSGGGARETQYF.